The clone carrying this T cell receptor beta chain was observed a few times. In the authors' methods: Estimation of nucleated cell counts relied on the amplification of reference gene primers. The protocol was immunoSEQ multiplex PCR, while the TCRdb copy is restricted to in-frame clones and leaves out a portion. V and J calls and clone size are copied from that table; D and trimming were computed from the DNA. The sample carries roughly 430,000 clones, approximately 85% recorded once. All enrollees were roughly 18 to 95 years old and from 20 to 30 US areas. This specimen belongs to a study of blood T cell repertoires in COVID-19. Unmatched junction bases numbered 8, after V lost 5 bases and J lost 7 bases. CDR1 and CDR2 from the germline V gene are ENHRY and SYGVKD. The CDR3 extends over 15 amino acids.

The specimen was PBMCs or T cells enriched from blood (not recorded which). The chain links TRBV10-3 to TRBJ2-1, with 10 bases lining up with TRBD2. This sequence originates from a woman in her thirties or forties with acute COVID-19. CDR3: CAISLAGGDLNEQFF. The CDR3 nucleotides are TGTGCCATCAGTTTAGCGGGGGGAGACTTGAATGAGCAGTTCTTC.